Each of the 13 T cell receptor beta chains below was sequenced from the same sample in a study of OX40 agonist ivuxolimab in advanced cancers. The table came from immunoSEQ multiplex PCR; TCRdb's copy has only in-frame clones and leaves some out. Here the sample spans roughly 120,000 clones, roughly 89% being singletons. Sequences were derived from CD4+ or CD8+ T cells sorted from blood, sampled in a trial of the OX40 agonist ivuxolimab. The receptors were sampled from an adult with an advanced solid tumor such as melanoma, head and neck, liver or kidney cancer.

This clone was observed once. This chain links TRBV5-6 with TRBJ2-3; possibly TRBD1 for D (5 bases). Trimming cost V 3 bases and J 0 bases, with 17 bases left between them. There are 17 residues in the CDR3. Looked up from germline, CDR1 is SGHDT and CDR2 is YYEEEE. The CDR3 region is CASSSFPSGLSTDTQYF. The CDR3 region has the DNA TGTGCCAGCAGCTCGTTTCCATCAGGGTTAAGCACAGATACGCAGTATTTT.

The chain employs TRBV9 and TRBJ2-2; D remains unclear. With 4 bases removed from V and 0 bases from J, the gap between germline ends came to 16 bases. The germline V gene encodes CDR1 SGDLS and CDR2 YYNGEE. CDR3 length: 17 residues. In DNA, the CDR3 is TGTGCCAGCAGCTCATCAGAGAAATACGCGAACACCGGGGAGCTGTTTTTT. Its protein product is CASSSSEKYANTGELFF.

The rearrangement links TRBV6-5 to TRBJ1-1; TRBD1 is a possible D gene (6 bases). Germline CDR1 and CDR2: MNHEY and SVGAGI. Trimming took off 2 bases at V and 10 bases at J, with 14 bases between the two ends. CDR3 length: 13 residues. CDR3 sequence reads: CASSYQIGRGAFF. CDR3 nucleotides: TGTGCCAGCAGTTACCAAATCGGCAGGGGAGCTTTCTTT.

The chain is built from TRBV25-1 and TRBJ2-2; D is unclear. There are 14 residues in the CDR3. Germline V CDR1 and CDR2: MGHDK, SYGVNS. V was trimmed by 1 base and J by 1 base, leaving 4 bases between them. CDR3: CASSEWLNTGELFF. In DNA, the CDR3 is TGTGCCAGCAGTGAATGGCTGAACACCGGGGAGCTGTTTTTT.

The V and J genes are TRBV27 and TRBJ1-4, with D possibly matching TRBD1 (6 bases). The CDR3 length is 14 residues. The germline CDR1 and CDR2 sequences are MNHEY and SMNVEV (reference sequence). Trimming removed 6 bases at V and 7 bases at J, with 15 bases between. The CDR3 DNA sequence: TGTGCCAGCAGACCTAACAGGGCGTCTGAAAAACTGTTTTTT. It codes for CASRPNRASEKLFF.

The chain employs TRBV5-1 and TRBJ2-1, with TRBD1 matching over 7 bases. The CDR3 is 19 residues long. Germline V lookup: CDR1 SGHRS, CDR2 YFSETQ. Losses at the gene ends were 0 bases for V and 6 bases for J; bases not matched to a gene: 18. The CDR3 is CASSLARNRGPTLGNEQFF. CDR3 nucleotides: TGCGCCAGCAGCTTGGCCCGAAACAGGGGCCCCACTCTGGGCAATGAGCAGTTCTTC. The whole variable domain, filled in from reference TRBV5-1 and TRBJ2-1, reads KAGVTQTPRYLIKTRGQQVTLSCSPISGHRSVSWYQQTPGQGLQFLFEYFSETQRNKGNFPGRFSGRQFSNSRSEMNVSTLELGDSALYLCASSLARNRGPTLGNEQFFGPGTRLTVL.

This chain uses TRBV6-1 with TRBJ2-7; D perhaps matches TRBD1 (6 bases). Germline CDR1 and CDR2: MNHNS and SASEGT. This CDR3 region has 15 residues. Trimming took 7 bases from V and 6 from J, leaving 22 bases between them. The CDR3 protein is CASTRSQAGDGEQYF. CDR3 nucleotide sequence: TGTGCCAGCACGCGCAGCCAGGCAGGGGATGGCGAGCAGTACTTC.

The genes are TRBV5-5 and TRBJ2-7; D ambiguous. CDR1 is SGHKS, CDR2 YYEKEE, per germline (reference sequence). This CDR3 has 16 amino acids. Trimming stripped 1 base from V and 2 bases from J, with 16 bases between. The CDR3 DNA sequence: TGTGCCAGCAGCTTGTCGGATATCCACCTCACCTACGAGCAGTACTTC. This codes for CASSLSDIHLTYEQYF.

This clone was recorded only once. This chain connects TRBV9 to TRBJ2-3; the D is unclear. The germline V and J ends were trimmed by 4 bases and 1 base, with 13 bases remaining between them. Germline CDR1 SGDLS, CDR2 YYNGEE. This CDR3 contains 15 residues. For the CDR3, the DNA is TGTGCCAGCAGCCGCCTGGGGTCAGGCACAGATACGCAGTATTTT. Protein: CASSRLGSGTDTQYF. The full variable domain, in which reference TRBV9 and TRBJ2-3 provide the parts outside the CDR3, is DSGVTQTPKHLITATGQRVTLRCSPRSGDLSVYWYQQSLDQGLQFLIQYYNGEERAKGNILERFSAQQFPDLHSELNLSSLELGDSALYFCASSRLGSGTDTQYFGPGTRLTVL.

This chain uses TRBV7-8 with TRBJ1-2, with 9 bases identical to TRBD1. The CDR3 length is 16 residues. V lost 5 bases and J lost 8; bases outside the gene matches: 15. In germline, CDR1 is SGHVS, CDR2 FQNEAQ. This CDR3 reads CASSPYRDRVAYGYTF. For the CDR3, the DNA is TGTGCCAGCAGCCCCTATCGGGACAGGGTGGCCTACGGCTACACCTTC.

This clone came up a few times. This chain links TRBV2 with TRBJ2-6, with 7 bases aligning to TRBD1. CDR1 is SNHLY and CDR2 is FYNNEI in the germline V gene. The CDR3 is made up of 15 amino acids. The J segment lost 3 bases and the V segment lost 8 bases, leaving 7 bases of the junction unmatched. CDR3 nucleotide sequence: TGTGCCAGCGATATTCAGGGGGTTGGGGCCAACGTCCTGACTTTC. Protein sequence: CASDIQGVGANVLTF.

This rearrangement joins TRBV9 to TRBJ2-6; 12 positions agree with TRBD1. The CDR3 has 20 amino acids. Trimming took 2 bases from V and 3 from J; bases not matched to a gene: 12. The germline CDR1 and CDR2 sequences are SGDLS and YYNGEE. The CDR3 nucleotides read TGTGCCAGCAGCGTGGGGACAGGGGGCCCTTTATCGAGTGGGGCCAACGTCCTGACTTTC. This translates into CASSVGTGGPLSSGANVLTF.

The CDR3 bases are TGTGCCAGCAGGGTAACCGGGTTTTTTCAGCCCCAGCATTTT. Its protein product is CASRVTGFFQPQHF. The chain is built from TRBV28 and TRBJ1-5, with D unresolved. With 6 bases removed from V and 6 bases from J, the gap between germline ends came to 15 bases. The CDR3 totals 14 residues. Germline V CDR1 and CDR2: MDHEN, SYDVKM.